One sample yielded the 3 T cell receptor beta chains listed below, sequenced in a study of blood T cell repertoires in COVID-19. Only in-frame clones appear in the TCRdb table, and some are missing; sequencing was by immunoSEQ multiplex PCR. Counted here are 99,000 or so clones, about 83% occurring once; the ten biggest clones make up under 2%. Sequenced input: peripheral blood. These receptors originate from a man between 65 and 85 years old with active or convalescent COVID-19.

The rearrangement links TRBV7-2 to TRBJ2-3, with 9 bases that match TRBD2. The V gene end was trimmed by 1 base and the J gene end by 3 bases; junction bases not matched to a gene: 11. Germline loops: CDR1 SGHTA, CDR2 FQGNSA. The CDR3 spans 18 residues. The CDR3 DNA reads as TGTGCCAGCAGCTTAGTGTGGGCGGCTAGCGGGGCGACAGATACGCAGTATTTT. Translation: CASSLVWAASGATDTQYF.

The genes are TRBV9 and TRBJ1-1; D perhaps matches TRBD1 (6 bases). CDR3 length equals 14 residues. Germline-derived CDR1 and CDR2 are SGDLS and YYNGEE. V was trimmed by 3 bases and J by 1 base, leaving 10 bases between them. The CDR3 nucleotides are TGTGCCAGCAGCGCCCAGGGACAGAACACTGAAGCTTTCTTT. Protein product: CASSAQGQNTEAFF.

Note on this clone: Other DNA sequences within the sample encode an identical CDR3. The CDR3 loop is CATSRDRGYSNQPQHF. Written as DNA, the CDR3 is TGTGCCACCAGCAGAGATAGGGGGTATAGCAATCAGCCCCAGCATTTT. The rearrangement uses TRBV15 and TRBJ1-5; D may be TRBD1 (6 bases). CDR1 and CDR2 from the germline V gene are LNHNV and YYDKDF (reference sequence). The CDR3 contains 16 residues. The V end was cut by 0 bases, the J end by 0 bases, with 9 bases between.